The T cell receptor beta chain described here comes from a study of blood T cell repertoires in COVID-19. Recovered Cohort 3 donors showed two negative PCRs, clearance, or symptom resolution. Profiling relied on immunoSEQ multiplex PCR, and the TCRdb table lists in-frame clones only, not all of them. Among about 270,000 clones listed, around 89% were seen once. CDR1 and CDR2 (germline): LNHDA, SQIVND (reference sequence). The CDR3 runs to 18 residues. Germline trimming cut 0 bases from V and 4 bases from J; bases unmatched to any gene: 6. The V call is TRBV19, the J call TRBJ2-2; 12 bases line up with TRBD1. This clonotype was obtained from a woman between 18 and 29 years old who had recovered from COVID-19. The source material was PBMCs or T cells enriched from blood (not recorded which). This chain's CDR3 is CASSIDRDRGPVTGELFF. As DNA, the CDR3 is TGTGCCAGTAGTATAGACCGGGACAGGGGGCCGGTCACCGGGGAGCTGTTTTTT.